Each of the 19 T cell receptor beta chains below was sequenced from the same sample in a study of blood T cell repertoires in COVID-19. Clones were sequenced by immunoSEQ multiplex PCR, and TCRdb holds only the in-frame ones, with some missing. This sample has about 280,000 clones; more than 70% occur once, and the top ten carry 2% to 2.5%. The sample comprised PBMCs or T cells enriched from blood (not recorded which). The source is a woman aged 55-70 years in a cohort exposed to, infected with or recovered from COVID-19 (not recorded which).

This clone was detected only once. V and J are TRBV5-1 and TRBJ2-1; 9 bases agree with TRBD1. The junction had 7 bases not matched to a gene; V was cut back by 3 bases and J by 0 bases. The CDR3 extends over 17 amino acids. Per the germline V gene, CDR1 is SGHRS and CDR2 is YFSETQ. The CDR3 coding sequence is TGCGCCAGCAGCTCGGGACAGGGAAGGAGCTCCTACAATGAGCAGTTCTTC. It specifies CASSSGQGRSSYNEQFF.

This chain joins TRBV6-5 and TRBJ1-6; a possible D gene is TRBD1 (6 bases). CDR3 size: 15 residues. The V end lost 7 bases, the J end lost 9 bases, and 19 bases lay between the germline ends. Looked up from germline, CDR1 is MNHEY and CDR2 is SVGAGI. CDR3 sequence: CASTQKQGPVSPLHF. Written as DNA, the CDR3 is TGTGCCAGCACCCAAAAACAGGGCCCGGTTTCACCCCTCCACTTT.

This chain links TRBV18 with TRBJ2-3; D is undetermined. Per the germline V gene, CDR1 is KGHSH and CDR2 is LQKENI. V lost 5 bases, J lost 2 bases, and 20 bases lay in between. The CDR3 totals 17 residues. The CDR3 DNA is TGTGCCAGCTCATCCACTTACGACTCTTCTCCCACAGATACGCAGTATTTT. Translated: CASSSTYDSSPTDTQYF.

This chain joins TRBV7-2 and TRBJ2-2; 7 nucleotides line up with TRBD2. Per germline, CDR1 SGHTA and CDR2 FQGNSA. The CDR3 totals 16 residues. V shed 4 bases and J 7 bases; nucleotides not matched to a gene: 12. The CDR3 sequence is CASSSTSATGGGELFF. Here the CDR3 DNA reads TGTGCCAGCAGCTCTACTAGCGCCACCGGGGGCGGGGAGCTGTTTTTT.

This clone came up once. The V call is TRBV5-8, the J call TRBJ1-5; 7 bases fit TRBD1. The ends lost 0 bases at V and 6 bases at J; junction bases unmatched: 6. This CDR3 comprises 15 residues. Germline CDR1 and CDR2: SGHTS and YDEGEE. The CDR3: CASSLDRGLGQPQHF. The CDR3 DNA reads TGTGCCAGCAGCTTGGACAGGGGTTTGGGTCAGCCCCAGCATTTT.

Many counts were recorded for this clone. J is TRBJ2-1 and V is TRBV30, with D unclear. From germline, CDR1 is GTSNPN and CDR2 SVGIG (reference sequence). This CDR3 contains 12 residues. The V end was cut by 3 bases, the J end by 3 bases, with 6 bases between. The CDR3 DNA reads TGTGCCTGGAGAGCCAACTACAATGAGCAGTTCTTC. Protein product: CAWRANYNEQFF.

As DNA, the CDR3 is TGTGCCAGCAGCTTGGGGATAGCGGGAGACGACGAGCAGTACTTC. Translated: CASSLGIAGDDEQYF. V and J are TRBV11-3 and TRBJ2-7; 9 bases are shared with TRBD2. Germline CDR1 reads SGHNT; CDR2 reads YENEEA. The CDR3 has 15 amino acids. V lost 3 bases, J lost 5 bases, and 8 bases stayed unmatched.

The chain joins TRBV5-1 to TRBJ2-1; D is possibly TRBD2 (5 bases). CDR1 is SGHRS and CDR2 is YFSETQ in the germline V gene. The V and J ends lost 7 bases and 9 bases respectively, with 14 bases between them. The CDR3 runs 12 residues. The CDR3 here is CASSVPGGEQFF. DNA for the CDR3: TGCGCCAGCTCAGTACCTGGAGGTGAGCAGTTCTTC.

This clone was recorded only once. This chain connects TRBV19 to TRBJ2-1; 9 bases line up with TRBD1. Trimming removed 7 bases from V and 4 bases from J; junction bases left unmatched: 8. Germline V gene data show CDR1 as LNHDA and CDR2 as SQIVND (reference sequence). The CDR3 loop spans 15 amino acids. The CDR3 DNA is TGTGCCAGTACCATCACCGGGACAGGGTACAATGAGCAGTTCTTC. As protein: CASTITGTGYNEQFF.

The rearrangement links TRBV6-1 to TRBJ1-5, with D unresolved. The CDR3 runs to 14 residues. The germline V and J ends were trimmed by 3 bases and 0 bases, with 6 bases remaining between them. The germline gives CDR1 MNHNS, CDR2 SASEGT. In nucleotides, the CDR3 is TGTGCCAGCAGTGAGAGATATAGCAATCAGCCCCAGCATTTT. Its translation is CASSERYSNQPQHF.

J is TRBJ1-1 and V is TRBV19; D perhaps matches TRBD1 (6 bases). Trimming pared 3 bases from V and 1 base from J, leaving 15 bases between. The CDR3 loop spans 16 amino acids. Germline V gene sequence: CDR1 LNHDA, CDR2 SQIVND (reference sequence). The CDR3 protein is CASSMPGAPSNTEAFF. The DNA of the CDR3 is TGTGCCAGTAGTATGCCAGGGGCGCCTTCGAACACTGAAGCTTTCTTT.

The V call is TRBV28, the J call TRBJ2-7; D unresolved. The germline V gene has CDR1 MDHEN and CDR2 SYDVKM. This CDR3 contains 12 residues. V was clipped by 8 bases and J by 2 bases, with 10 bases between them. Here the CDR3 DNA reads TGTGCCAGCGCGGCTACAACCTACGAGCAGTACTTC. This translates into CASAATTYEQYF.

The V call is TRBV27, the J call TRBJ2-3; the D gene is possibly TRBD1 (6 bases). Germline-derived CDR1 and CDR2 are MNHEY and SMNVEV (reference sequence). This CDR3 contains 15 residues. Deletions cut 5 bases from V and 6 bases from J, with 18 bases between. In DNA, the CDR3 is TGTGCCAGCAGTGGGATGGACAGCATCGGGGATACGCAGTATTTT. Protein: CASSGMDSIGDTQYF.

The chain couples TRBV4-1 to TRBJ2-5, with 8 nucleotides matching TRBD2. Germline CDR1 and CDR2: MGHRA and YSYEKL. The CDR3 has 14 amino acids. The junction had 3 bases not matched to a gene; V was cut back by 2 bases and J by 4 bases. The CDR3 DNA follows: TGCGCCAGCAGCCAACCGGGAGGGGGAGAGACCCAGTACTTC. Protein: CASSQPGGGETQYF.

The chain combines TRBV6-5 with TRBJ1-6; no definite D call. Germline V gene data show CDR1 as MNHEY and CDR2 as SVGAGI. Trimming shortened V by 8 bases and J by 0 bases, and 11 bases separated the two germline ends. This CDR3 has 15 residues. Written as DNA, the CDR3 is TGTGCCAGCTGGAGTTCGAACTCCTATAATTCACCCCTCCACTTT. Amino acid sequence: CASWSSNSYNSPLHF.

The genes are TRBV28 and TRBJ2-2; the match to TRBD1 covers 8 bases. V lost 6 bases to trimming and J lost 6 bases; unmatched junction nucleotides: 3. Germline loops: CDR1 MDHEN, CDR2 SYDVKM. This CDR3 is built from 13 residues. In DNA form, the CDR3 reads TGTGCCAGCAGAAAACAGGGGGCCGGGGAGCTGTTTTTT. This gives the protein CASRKQGAGELFF.

This chain uses TRBV3-1 (or the pseudogene TRBV3-2) with TRBJ1-2, with unresolved D. CDR3 length: 14 amino acids. Germline loops: CDR1 LGHDT, CDR2 YNNKEL (reference sequence). Trimming took 0 bases from V and 7 from J, leaving 12 bases between them. The CDR3 region is CASSQEGLVGGYTF. CDR3 bases: TGTGCCAGCAGCCAAGAGGGCCTCGTAGGTGGCTACACCTTC.

This chain links TRBV7-2 with TRBJ1-6; 8 nucleotides agree with TRBD1. V was clipped by 6 bases and J by 7 bases; unmatched bases: 5. Germline V gene sequence: CDR1 SGHTA, CDR2 FQGNSA. CDR3 length: 14 residues. Here the CDR3 DNA reads TGTGCCAGCAGTCGACAGGGGTACAATTCACCCCTCCACTTT. It encodes CASSRQGYNSPLHF. Filled out from reference TRBV7-2 and TRBJ1-6, the complete variable domain reads GAGVSQSPSNKVTEKGKDVELRCDPISGHTALYWYRQSLGQGLEFLIYFQGNSAPDKSGLPSDRFSAERTGGSVSTLTIQRTQQEDSAVYLCASSRQGYNSPLHFGNGTRLTVT.

CDR3 amino acids: CAIKPGLEYNEQFF. The CDR3, as DNA: TGTGCCATCAAGCCGGGACTAGAATACAATGAGCAGTTCTTC. V and J are TRBV10-3 and TRBJ2-1; 8 bases fit TRBD2. V gave up 7 bases and J gave up 4 bases; unmatched junction bases: 6. Germline CDR1 and CDR2: ENHRY and SYGVKD. The CDR3 sequence is 14 residues long.